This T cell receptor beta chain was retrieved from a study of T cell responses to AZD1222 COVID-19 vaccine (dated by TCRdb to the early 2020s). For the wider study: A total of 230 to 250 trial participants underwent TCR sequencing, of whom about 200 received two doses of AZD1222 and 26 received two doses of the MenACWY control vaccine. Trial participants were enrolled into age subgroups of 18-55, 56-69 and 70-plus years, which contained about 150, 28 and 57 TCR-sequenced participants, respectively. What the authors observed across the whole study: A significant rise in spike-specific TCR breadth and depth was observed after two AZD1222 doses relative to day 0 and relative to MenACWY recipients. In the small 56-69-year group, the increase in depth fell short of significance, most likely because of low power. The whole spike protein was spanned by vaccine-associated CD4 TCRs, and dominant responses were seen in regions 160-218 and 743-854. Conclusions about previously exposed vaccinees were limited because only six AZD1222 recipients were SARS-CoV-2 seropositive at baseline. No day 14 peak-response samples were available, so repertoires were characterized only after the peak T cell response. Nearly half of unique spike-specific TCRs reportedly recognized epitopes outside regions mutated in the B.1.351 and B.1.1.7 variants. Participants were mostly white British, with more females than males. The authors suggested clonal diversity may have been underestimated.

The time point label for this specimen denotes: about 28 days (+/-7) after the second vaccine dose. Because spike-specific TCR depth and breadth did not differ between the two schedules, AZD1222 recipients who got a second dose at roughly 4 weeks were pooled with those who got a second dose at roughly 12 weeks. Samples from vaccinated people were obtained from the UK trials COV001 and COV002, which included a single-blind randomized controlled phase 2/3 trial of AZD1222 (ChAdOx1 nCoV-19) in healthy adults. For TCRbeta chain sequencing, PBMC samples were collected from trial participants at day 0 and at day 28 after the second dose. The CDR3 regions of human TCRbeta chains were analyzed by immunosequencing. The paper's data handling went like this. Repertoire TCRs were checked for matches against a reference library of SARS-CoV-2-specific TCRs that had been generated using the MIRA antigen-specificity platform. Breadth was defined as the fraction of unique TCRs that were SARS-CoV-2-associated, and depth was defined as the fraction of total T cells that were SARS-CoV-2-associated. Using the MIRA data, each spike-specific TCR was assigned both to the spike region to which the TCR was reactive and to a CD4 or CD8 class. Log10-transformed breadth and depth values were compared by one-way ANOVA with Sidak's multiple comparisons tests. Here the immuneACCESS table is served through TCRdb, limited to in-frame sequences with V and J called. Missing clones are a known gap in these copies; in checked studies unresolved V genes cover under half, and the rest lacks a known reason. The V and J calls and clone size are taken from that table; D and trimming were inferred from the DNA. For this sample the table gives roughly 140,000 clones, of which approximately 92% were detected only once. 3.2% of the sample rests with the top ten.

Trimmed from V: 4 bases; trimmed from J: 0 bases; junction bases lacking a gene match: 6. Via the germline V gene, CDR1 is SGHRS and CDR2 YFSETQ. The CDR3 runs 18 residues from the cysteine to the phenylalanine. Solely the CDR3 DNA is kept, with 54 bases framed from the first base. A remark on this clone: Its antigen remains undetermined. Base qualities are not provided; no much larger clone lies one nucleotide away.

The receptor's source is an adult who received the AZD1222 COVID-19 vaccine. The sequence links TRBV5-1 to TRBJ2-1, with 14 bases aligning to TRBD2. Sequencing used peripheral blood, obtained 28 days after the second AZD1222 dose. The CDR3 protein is CASSPGLAGVPSYNEQFF. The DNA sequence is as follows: TGCGCCAGCAGCCCGGGACTAGCGGGAGTCCCCTCCTACAATGAGCAGTTCTTC.